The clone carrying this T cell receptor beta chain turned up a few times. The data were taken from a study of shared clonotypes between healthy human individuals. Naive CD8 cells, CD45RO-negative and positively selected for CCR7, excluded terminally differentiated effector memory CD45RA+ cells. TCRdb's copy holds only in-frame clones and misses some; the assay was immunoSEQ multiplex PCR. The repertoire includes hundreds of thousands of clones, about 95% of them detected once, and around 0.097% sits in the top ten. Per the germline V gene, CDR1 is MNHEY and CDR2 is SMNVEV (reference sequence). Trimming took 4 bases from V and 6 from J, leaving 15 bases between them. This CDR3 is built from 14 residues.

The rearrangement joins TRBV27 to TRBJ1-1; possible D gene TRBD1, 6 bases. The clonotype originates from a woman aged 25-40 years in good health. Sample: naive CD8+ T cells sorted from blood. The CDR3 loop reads CASSSLGQRAEAFF. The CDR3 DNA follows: TGTGCCAGCAGTTCCCTCGGACAGAGGGCTGAAGCTTTCTTT.